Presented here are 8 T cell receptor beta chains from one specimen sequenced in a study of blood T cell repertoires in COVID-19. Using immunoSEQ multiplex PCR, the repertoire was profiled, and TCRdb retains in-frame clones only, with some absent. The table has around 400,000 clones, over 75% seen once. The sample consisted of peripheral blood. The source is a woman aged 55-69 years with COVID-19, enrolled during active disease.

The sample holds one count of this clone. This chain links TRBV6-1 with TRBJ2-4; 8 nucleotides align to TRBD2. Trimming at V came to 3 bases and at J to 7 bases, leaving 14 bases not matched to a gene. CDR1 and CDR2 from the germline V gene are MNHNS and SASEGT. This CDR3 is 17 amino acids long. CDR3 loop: CASSDLMGTSGWNIQYF. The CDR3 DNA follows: TGTGCCAGCAGTGACCTAATGGGTACTAGCGGATGGAACATTCAGTACTTC.

CDR3 sequence (DNA): TGTGCCAGCAGTGTCCCTGGGACAGCCGCAACTAATGAAAAACTGTTTTTT. Translated, it gives CASSVPGTAATNEKLFF. V and J are TRBV2 and TRBJ1-4, with 7 bases fitting TRBD1. Trimming cost V 4 bases and J 0 bases; bases outside gene matches: 8. The CDR3 loop spans 17 amino acids. The V gene's germline CDR1 is SNHLY and CDR2 FYNNEI.

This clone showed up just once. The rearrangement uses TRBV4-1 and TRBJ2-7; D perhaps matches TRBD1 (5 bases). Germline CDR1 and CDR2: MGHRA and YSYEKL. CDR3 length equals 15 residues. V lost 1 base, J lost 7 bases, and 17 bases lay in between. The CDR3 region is CASSQARALIREQYF. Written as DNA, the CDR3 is TGCGCCAGCAGCCAAGCCAGGGCGCTTATCAGGGAGCAGTACTTC.

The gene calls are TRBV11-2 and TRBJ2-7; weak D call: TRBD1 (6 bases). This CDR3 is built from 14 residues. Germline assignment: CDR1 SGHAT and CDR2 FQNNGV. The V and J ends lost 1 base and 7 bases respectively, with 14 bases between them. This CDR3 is CASSLAQGYLEQYF. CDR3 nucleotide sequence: TGTGCCAGCAGCTTAGCCCAGGGGTATCTGGAGCAGTACTTC.

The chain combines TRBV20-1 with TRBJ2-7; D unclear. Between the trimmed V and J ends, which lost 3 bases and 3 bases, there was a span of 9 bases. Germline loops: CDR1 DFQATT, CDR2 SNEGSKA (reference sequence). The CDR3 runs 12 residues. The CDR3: CSASLSFYEQYF. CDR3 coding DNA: TGCAGTGCTAGTTTATCCTTCTACGAGCAGTACTTC.

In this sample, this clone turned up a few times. For the CDR3, the DNA is TGTGCCAGCAGCCAAGTCAGGGCCTCTGGCTACACCTTC. Protein product: CASSQVRASGYTF. V gene TRBV3-1 (or the pseudogene TRBV3-2) combines with J gene TRBJ1-2; weak D call: TRBD1 (5 bases). The CDR3 has 13 residues. The germline V gene encodes CDR1 LGHDT and CDR2 YNNKEL (reference sequence). Trimming pared 1 base from V and 7 bases from J, leaving 10 bases between.

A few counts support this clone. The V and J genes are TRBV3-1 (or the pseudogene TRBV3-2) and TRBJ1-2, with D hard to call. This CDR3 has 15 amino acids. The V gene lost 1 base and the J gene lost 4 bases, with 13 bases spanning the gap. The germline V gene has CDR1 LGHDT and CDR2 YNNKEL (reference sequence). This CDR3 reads CASSQGPDSGYGYTF. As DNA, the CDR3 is TGTGCCAGCAGCCAAGGGCCGGACTCGGGCTATGGCTACACCTTC.

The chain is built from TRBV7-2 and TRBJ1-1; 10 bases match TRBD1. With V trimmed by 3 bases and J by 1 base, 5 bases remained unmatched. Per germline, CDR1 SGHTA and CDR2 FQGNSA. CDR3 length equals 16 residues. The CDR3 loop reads CASSLRQGAQNTEAFF. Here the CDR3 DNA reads TGTGCCAGCAGCTTGAGACAGGGGGCGCAGAACACTGAAGCTTTCTTT.